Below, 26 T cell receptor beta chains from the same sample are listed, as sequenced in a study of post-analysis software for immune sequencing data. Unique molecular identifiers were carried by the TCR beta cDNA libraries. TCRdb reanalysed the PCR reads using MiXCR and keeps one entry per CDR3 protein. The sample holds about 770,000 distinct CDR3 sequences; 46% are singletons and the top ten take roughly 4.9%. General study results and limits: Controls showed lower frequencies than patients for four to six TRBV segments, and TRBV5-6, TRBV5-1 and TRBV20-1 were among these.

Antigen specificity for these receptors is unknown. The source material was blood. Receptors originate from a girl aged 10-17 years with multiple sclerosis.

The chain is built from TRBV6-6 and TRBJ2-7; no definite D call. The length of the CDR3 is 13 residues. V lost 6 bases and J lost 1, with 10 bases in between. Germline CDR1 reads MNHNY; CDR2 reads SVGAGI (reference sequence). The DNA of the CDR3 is TGTGCCAGCAGCCCTACAAGGTCCTACGAGCAGTACTTC. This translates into CASSPTRSYEQYF.

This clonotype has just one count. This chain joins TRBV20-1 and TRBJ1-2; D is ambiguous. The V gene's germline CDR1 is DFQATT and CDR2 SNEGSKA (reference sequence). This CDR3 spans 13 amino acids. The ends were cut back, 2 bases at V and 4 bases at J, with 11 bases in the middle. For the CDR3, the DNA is TGCAGTGCTAGACAGGTCGAGGTCTATGGCTACACCTTC. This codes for CSARQVEVYGYTF.

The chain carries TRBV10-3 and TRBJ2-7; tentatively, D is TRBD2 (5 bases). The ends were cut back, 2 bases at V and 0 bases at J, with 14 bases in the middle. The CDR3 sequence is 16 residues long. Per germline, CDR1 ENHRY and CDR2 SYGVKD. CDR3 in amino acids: CAISELGEGSSYEQYF. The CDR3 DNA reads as TGTGCCATCAGTGAGCTAGGAGAGGGAAGCTCCTACGAGCAGTACTTC.

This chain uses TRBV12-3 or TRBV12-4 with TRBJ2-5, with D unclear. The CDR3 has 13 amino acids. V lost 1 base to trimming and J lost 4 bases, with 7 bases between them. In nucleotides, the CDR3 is TGTGCCAGCAGTTTAGTCGTGCTAGAGACCCAGTACTTC. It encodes CASSLVVLETQYF.

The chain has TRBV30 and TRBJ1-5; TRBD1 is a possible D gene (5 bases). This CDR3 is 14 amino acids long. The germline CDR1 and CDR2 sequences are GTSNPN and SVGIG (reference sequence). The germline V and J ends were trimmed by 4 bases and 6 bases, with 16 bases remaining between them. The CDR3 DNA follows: TGTGCCTGGACCAACGGTGGGGCTAGTCAGCCCCAGCATTTT. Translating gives CAWTNGGASQPQHF.

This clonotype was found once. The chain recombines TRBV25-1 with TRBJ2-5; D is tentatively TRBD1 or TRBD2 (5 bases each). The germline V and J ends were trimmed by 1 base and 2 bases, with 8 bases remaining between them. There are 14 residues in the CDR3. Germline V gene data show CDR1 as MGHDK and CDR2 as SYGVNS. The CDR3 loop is CASSESGGQETQYF. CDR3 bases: TGTGCCAGCAGTGAATCTGGGGGACAAGAGACCCAGTACTTC.

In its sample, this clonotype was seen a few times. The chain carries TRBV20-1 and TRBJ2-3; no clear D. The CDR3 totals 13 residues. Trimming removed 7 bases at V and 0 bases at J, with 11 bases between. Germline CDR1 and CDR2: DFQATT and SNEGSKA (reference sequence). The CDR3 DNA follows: TGCAGTGTTCAGGCTAGAAGCACAGATACGCAGTATTTT. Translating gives CSVQARSTDTQYF.

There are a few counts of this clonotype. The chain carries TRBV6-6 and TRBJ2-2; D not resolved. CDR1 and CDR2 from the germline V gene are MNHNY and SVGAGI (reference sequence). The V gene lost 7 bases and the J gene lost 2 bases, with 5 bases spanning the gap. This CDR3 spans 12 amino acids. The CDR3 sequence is CASNRNTGELFF. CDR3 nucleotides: TGTGCCAGCAACCGAAACACCGGGGAGCTGTTTTTT.

The CDR3 region has the DNA TGTGCCAGCAGCTCCCCGGGACTAGCGGACACCTACAATGAGCAGTTCTTC. The encoded protein is CASSSPGLADTYNEQFF. The genes are TRBV7-9 and TRBJ2-1; the match to TRBD2 covers 11 bases. J was trimmed by 2 bases and V by 4 bases; bases with no gene match: 7. The CDR3 consists of 17 residues. Looked up from germline, CDR1 is SEHNR and CDR2 is FQNEAQ (reference sequence).

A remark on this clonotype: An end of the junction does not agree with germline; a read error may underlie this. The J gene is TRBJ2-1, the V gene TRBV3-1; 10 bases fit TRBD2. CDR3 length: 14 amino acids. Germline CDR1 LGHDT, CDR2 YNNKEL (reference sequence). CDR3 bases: TGTACCAGCAGCACTAGCGGGACGAACAATGAGCAGTTCTTC. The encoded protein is CTSSTSGTNNEQFF.

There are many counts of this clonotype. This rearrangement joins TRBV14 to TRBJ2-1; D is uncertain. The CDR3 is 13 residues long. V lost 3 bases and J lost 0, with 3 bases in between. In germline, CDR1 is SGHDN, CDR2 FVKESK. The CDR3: CASSQSSYNEQFF. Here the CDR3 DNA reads TGTGCCAGCAGCCAGAGCTCCTACAATGAGCAGTTCTTC.

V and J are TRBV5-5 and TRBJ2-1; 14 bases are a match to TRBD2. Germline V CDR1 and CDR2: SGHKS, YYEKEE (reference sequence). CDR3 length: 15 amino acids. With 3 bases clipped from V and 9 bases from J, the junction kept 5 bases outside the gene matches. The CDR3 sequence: CASSSGLAGVFEQFF. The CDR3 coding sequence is TGTGCCAGCAGCTCGGGACTAGCGGGAGTTTTTGAGCAGTTCTTC.

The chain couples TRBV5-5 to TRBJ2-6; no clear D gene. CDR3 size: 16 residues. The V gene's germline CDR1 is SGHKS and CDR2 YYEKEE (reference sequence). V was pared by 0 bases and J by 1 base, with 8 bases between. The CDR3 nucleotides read TGTGCCAGCAGCTTGGATTTGGGATCTGGGGCCAACGTCCTGACTTTC. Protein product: CASSLDLGSGANVLTF.

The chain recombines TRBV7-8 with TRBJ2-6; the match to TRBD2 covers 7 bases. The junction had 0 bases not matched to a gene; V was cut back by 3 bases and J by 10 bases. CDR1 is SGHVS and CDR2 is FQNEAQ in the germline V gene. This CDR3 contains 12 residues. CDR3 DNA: TGTGCCAGCAGCTTGGGAGGGAACGTCCTGACTTTC. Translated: CASSLGGNVLTF. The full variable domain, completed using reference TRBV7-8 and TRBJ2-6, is GAGVSQSPRYKVAKRGQDVALRCDPISGHVSLFWYQQALGQGPEFLTYFQNEAQLDKSGLPSDRFFAERPEGSVSTLKIQRTQQEDSAVYLCASSLGGNVLTFGAGSRLTVL.

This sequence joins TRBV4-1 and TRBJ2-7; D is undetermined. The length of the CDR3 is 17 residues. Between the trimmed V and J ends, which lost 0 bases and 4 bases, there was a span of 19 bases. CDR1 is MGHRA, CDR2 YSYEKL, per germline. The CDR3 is CASSQDLGSSQIYEQYF. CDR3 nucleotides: TGCGCCAGCAGCCAAGATCTGGGCAGTTCGCAAATATACGAGCAGTACTTC.

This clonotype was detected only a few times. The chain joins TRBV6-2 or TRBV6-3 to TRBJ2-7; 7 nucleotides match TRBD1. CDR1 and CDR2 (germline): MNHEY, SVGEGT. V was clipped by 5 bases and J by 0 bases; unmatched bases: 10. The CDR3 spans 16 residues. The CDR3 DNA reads TGTGCCAGCAGTACAAACCGGGACAGATTCTCCTACGAGCAGTACTTC. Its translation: CASSTNRDRFSYEQYF.

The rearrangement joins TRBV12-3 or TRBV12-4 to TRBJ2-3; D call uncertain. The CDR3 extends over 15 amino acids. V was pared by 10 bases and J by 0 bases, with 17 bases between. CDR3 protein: CATTVGAASTDTQYF. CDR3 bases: TGTGCCACTACGGTAGGCGCAGCTAGCACAGATACGCAGTATTTT.

The CDR3 region is CSAKGGVGNTEAFF. DNA for the CDR3: TGCAGTGCGAAGGGGGGCGTGGGAAACACTGAAGCTTTCTTT. V and J are TRBV20-1 and TRBJ1-1; TRBD1 is a possible D gene (6 bases). The CDR3 is made up of 14 amino acids. Germline V gene data show CDR1 as DFQATT and CDR2 as SNEGSKA (reference sequence). V lost 6 bases and J lost 2, with 16 bases in between.

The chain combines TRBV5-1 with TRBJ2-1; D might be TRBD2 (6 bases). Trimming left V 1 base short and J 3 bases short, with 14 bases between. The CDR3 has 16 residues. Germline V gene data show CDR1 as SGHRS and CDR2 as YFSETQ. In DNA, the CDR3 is TGCGCCAGCAGCTTGCTGGCTAGCGTAAACTACAATGAGCAGTTCTTC. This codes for CASSLLASVNYNEQFF.

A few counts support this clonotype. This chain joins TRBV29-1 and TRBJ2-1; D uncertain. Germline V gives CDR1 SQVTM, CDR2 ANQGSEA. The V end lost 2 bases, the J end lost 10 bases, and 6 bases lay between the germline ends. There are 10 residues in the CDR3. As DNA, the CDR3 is TGCAGCGTTGAACTAGGGGAGCAGTTCTTC. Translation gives CSVELGEQFF.

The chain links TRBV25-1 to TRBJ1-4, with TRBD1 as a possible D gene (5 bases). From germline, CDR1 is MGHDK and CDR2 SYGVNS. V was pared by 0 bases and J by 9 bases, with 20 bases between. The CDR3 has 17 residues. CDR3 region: CASSEYFMGDVEKKLFF. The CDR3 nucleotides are TGTGCCAGCAGTGAATACTTTATGGGGGATGTAGAGAAAAAACTGTTTTTT. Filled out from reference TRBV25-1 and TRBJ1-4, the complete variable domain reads EADIYQTPRYLVIGTGKKITLECSQTMGHDKMYWYQQDPGMELHLIHYSYGVNSTEKGDLSSESTVSRIRTEHFPLTLESARPSHTSQYLCASSEYFMGDVEKKLFFGSGTQLSVL.

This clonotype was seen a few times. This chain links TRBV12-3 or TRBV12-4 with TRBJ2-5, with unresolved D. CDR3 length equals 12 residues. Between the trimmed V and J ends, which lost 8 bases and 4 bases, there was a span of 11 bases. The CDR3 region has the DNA TGTGCCAGCCTGGGATTTGGAGAGACCCAGTACTTC. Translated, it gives CASLGFGETQYF.

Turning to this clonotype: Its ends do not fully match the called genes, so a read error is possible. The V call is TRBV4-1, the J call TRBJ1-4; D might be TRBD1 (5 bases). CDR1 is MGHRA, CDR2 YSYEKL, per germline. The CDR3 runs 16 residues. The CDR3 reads CASSQDQRGHNEKRFF. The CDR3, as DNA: TGCGCCAGCAGCCAAGATCAAAGGGGTCACAATGAAAAACGGTTTTTT.

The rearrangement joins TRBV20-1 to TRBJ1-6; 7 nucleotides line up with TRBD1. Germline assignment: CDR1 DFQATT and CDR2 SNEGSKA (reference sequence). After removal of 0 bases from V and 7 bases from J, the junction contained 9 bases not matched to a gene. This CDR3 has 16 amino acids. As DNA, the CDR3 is TGCAGTGCTAGAGATCCCGACAGGGCGAGCAATTCACCCCTCCACTTT. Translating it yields CSARDPDRASNSPLHF.

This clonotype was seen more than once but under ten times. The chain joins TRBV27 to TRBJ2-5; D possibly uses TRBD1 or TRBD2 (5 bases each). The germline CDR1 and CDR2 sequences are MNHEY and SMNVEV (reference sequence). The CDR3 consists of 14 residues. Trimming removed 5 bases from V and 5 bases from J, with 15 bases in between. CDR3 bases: TGTGCCAGCAGTCCGGGACGTCCGGGGGAGACCCAGTACTTC. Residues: CASSPGRPGETQYF.

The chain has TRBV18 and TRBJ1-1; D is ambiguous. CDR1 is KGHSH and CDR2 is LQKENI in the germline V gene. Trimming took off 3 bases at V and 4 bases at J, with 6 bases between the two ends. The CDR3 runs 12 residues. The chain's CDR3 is CASSPTRTEAFF. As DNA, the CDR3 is TGTGCCAGCTCACCTACTCGCACTGAAGCTTTCTTT.